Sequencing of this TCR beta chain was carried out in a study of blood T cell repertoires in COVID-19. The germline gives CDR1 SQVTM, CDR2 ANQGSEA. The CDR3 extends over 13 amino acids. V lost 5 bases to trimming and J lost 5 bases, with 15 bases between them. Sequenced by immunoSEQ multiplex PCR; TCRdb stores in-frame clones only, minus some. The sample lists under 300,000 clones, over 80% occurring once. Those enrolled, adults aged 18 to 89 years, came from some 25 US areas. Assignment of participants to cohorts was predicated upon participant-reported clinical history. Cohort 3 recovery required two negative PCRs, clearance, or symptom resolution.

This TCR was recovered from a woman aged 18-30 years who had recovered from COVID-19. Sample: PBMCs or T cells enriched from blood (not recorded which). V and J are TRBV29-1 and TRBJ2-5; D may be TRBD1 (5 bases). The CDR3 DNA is TGCAGCGTTCCCCAGCGCTCAGGGGAGACCCAGTACTTC. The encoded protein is CSVPQRSGETQYF.